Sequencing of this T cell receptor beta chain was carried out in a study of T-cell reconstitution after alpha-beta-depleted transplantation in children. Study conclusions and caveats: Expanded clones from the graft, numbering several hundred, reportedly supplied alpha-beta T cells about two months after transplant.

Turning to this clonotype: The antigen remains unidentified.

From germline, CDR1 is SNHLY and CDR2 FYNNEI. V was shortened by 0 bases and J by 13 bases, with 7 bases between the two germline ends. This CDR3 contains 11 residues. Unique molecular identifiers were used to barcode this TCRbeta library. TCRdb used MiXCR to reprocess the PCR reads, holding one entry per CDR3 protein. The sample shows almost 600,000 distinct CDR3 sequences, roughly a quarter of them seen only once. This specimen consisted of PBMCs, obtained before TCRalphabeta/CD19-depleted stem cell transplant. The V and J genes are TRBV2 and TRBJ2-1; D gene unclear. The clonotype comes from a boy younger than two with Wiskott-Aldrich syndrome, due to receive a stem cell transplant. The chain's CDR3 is CASSEALHQFF. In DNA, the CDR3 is TGTGCCAGCAGTGAAGCGCTTCATCAGTTCTTC.